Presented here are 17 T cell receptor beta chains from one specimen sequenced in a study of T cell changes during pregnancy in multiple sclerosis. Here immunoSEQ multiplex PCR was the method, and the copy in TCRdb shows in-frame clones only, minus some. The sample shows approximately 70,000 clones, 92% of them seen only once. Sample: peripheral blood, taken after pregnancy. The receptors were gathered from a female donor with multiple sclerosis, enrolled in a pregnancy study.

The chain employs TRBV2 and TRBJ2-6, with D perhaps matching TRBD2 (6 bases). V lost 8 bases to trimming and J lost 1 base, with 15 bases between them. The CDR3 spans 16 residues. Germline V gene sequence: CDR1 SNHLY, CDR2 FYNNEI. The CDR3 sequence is CASGGGRTSGANVLTF. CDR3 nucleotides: TGTGCCAGCGGGGGAGGACGAACATCTGGGGCCAACGTCCTGACTTTC.

The CDR3 loop reads CASSLAGTGNQPQHF. The CDR3 nucleotides read TGTGCCAGCAGCTTGGCGGGTACGGGCAATCAGCCCCAGCATTTT. V is TRBV5-6 and J is TRBJ1-5; D call uncertain. Trimming took off 0 bases at V and 2 bases at J, with 9 bases between the two ends. CDR3 length: 15 residues. Germline CDR1 is SGHDT and CDR2 is YYEEEE.

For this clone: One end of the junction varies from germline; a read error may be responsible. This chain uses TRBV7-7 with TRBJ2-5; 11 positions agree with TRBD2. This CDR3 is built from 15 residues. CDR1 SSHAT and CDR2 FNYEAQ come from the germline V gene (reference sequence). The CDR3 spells CASSLASGRLETQYF. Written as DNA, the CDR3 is TGTGCTAGCAGCTTAGCTAGCGGGAGGTTGGAGACCCAGTACTTC.

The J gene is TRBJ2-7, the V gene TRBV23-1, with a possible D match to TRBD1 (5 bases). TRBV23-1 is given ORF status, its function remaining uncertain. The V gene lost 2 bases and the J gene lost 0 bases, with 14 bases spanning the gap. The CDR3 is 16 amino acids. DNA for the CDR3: TGCGCCAGCAGTCAAAAAGGCGACAGTTCCTCCTACGAGCAGTACTTC. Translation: CASSQKGDSSSYEQYF.

CDR3 residues: CASSVGGGQETQYF. The CDR3 DNA sequence: TGTGCCAGCAGCGTAGGGGGAGGGCAAGAGACCCAGTACTTC. This sequence joins TRBV9 and TRBJ2-5; TRBD2 aligns across 7 bases. The V gene's germline CDR1 is SGDLS and CDR2 YYNGEE. J lost 2 bases, V lost 0 bases, and 1 base had no gene match. This CDR3 has 14 amino acids.

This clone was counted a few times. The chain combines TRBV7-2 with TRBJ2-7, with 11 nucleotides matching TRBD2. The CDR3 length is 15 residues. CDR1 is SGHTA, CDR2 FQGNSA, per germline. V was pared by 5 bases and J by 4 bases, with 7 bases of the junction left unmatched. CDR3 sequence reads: CASSRRLAGPYEQYF. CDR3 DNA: TGTGCCAGCAGCCGGAGACTAGCGGGACCTTACGAGCAGTACTTC.

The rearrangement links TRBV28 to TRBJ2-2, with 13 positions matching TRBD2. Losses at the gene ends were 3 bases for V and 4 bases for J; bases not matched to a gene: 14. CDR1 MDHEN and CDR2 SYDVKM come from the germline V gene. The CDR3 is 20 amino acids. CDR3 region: CASSLTSGGLHVGRTGELFF. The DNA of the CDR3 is TGTGCCAGCAGTTTGACTAGCGGGGGGTTGCATGTGGGGCGCACCGGGGAGCTGTTTTTT.

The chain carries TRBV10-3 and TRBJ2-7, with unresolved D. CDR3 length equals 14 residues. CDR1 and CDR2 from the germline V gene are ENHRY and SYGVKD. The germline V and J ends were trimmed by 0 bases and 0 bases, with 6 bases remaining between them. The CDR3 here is CAISESLYSYEQYF. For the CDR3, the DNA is TGTGCCATCAGTGAGTCATTGTACTCCTACGAGCAGTACTTC.

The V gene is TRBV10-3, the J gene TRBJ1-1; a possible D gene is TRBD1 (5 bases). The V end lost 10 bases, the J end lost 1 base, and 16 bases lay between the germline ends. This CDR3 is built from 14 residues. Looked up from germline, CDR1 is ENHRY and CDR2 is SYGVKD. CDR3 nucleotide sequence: TGTGCCACCGGTAATCTGGGGGGGAACACTGAAGCTTTCTTT. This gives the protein CATGNLGGNTEAFF.

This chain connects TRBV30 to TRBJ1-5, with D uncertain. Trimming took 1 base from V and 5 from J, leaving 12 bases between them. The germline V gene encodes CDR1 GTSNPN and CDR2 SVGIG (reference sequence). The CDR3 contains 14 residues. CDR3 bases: TGTGCCTGGAGTGGAGGACTGGGATATCAGCCCCAGCATTTT. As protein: CAWSGGLGYQPQHF.

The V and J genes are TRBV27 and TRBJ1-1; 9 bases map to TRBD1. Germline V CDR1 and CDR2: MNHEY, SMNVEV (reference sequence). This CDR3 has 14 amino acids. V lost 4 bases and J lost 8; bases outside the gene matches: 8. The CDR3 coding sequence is TGTGCCAGCAGTTGGACAGGGGCCAAGAGGGAAGCTTTCTTT. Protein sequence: CASSWTGAKREAFF.

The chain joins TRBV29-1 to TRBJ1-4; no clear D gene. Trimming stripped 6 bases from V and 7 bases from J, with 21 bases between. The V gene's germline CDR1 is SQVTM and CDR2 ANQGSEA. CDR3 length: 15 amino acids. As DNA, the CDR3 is TGCAGCGTCGGAACGGCGGGAGTAAGCGTTGAAAAACTGTTTTTT. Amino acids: CSVGTAGVSVEKLFF.

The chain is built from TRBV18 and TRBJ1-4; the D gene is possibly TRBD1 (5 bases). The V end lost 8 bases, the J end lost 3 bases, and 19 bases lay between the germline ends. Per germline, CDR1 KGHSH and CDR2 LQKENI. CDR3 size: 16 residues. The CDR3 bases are TGTGCCAGCGCGTCCTCCCGCGGGGGGTCTAATGAAAAACTGTTTTTT. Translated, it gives CASASSRGGSNEKLFF.

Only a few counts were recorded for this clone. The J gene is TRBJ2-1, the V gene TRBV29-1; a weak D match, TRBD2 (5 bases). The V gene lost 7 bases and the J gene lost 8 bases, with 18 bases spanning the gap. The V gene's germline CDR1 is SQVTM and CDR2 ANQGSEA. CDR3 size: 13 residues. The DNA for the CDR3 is TGCAGCGGAGACTCGGGGAACGACGATGAGCAGTTCTTC. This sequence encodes CSGDSGNDDEQFF.

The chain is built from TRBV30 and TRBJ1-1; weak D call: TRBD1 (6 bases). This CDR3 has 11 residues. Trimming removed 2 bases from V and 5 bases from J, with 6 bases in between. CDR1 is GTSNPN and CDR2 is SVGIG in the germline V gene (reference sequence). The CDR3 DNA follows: TGTGCCTGGAGTAGGGGGACTGAAGCTTTCTTT. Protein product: CAWSRGTEAFF.

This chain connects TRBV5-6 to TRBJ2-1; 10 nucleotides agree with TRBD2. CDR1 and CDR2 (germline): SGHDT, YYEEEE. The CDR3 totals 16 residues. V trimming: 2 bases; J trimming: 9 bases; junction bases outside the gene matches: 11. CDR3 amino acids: CASSLFRTSGNPEQFF. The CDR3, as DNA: TGTGCCAGCAGCTTATTTCGGACTAGCGGAAATCCTGAGCAGTTCTTC.

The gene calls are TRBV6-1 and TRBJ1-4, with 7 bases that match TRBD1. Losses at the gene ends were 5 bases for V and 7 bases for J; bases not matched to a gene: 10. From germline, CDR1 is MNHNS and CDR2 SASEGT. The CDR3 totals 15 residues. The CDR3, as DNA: TGTGCCAGCAGTTCGGAGAACAGGGGAACTGAAAAACTGTTTTTT. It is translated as CASSSENRGTEKLFF.